The clone carrying this TCR beta chain was picked up one time. This entry belongs to a study of control samples from healthy donors and cancer patients. Some clones are missing from TCRdb's copy, which holds only in-frame ones; the method was immunoSEQ multiplex PCR. The sample lists just under 150,000 clones, 75% to 95% occurring once. The germline V gene encodes CDR1 MDHEN and CDR2 SYDVKM. V lost 6 bases, J lost 2 bases, and 10 bases lay in between. This CDR3 has 14 residues. The chain links TRBV28 to TRBJ1-4; a weak D match, TRBD1 (5 bases). Sequencing was done on a sample of blood. This clonotype was obtained from a man under 40 in good health. The CDR3 nucleotides read TGTGCCAGCAGACCAGGGTTGACTAATGAAAAACTGTTTTTT. This encodes CASRPGLTNEKLFF. The complete variable domain, with remaining parts taken from reference TRBV28 and TRBJ1-4, reads DVKVTQSSRYLVKRTGEKVFLECVQDMDHENMFWYRQDPGLGLRLIYFSYDVKMKEKGDIPEGYSVSREKKERFSLILESASTNQTSMYLCASRPGLTNEKLFFGSGTQLSVL.